This T cell receptor beta chain was captured in a study of T cells in Graves' hyperthyroidism and ophthalmopathy. The wider study: Peripheral blood was drawn at first diagnosis, prior to all treatment. Study outcomes and limitations: A model using 13 V-J features told ophthalmopathy apart from stable hyperthyroidism. Most thyroid-expanded clonotypes above 0.001 were also found in blood.

In regard to this clonotype: The antigen is unknown.

Germline V lookup: CDR1 LGHDT, CDR2 YNNKEL (reference sequence). V was clipped by 3 bases and J by 2 bases; unmatched bases: 4. This CDR3 spans 15 amino acids. Uncontrolled infection, other autoimmune disease, pregnancy or lactation excluded patients. Amplification targeted TCR beta CDR3 regions from RNA transcripts. A first-round RT-PCR of the TCR CDR3 used the HTBI primer set. One entry per CDR3 protein results from TCRdb running MiXCR on the multiplex PCR reads. The data show hundreds of thousands of distinct CDR3 sequences, about 19% seen once. This TCR was sampled from a woman in her forties or fifties with Graves' hyperthyroidism that later progressed to Graves' ophthalmopathy. What was sequenced was blood. This chain links TRBV3-1 with TRBJ1-1; TRBD1 matches 9 bases. For the CDR3, the DNA is TGTGCCAGCAGCCACCGGACAGGGGATAACACTGAAGCTTTCTTT. Translating gives CASSHRTGDNTEAFF.